A selection of T cell receptor beta chains follows, all from one sample in a study of blood T cell repertoires in COVID-19. Repertoires were generated with immunoSEQ multiplex PCR, while TCRdb's copy carries only in-frame clones and drops some. The sample carries approximately 240,000 clones, under 95% recorded once. Sequencing was done on a sample of PBMCs or T cells enriched from blood (not recorded which). These receptors all come from a woman younger than 30 who had recovered from COVID-19. The CDR3 runs from the conserved cysteine through the conserved F or W. Each record gives: clone size, D gene, J gene, V gene, CDR3 protein, CDR3 DNA. D genes are given only for firm matches. Expanded clones are given a class, and other clones once, few, many or no size at all.

>NA|TRBD2|TRBJ2-1|TRBV4-2
CASSQEASGGANEQFF
TGTGCCAGCAGCCAAGAGGCTAGCGGGGGGGCCAATGAGCAGTTCTTC
>NA|TRBD1|TRBJ2-7|TRBV5-1
CASSLAGTGSYEQYF
TGCGCCAGCAGCCTAGCCGGGACAGGGTCCTACGAGCAGTACTTC
>NA|TRBD2|TRBJ2-1|TRBV7-8
CASSPGRLAGNEQFF
TGTGCCAGCAGCCCCGGGCGTCTAGCGGGTAATGAGCAGTTCTTC
>NA|NA|TRBJ2-7|TRBV5-8
CASSFNEQYF
TGTGCCAGCAGCTTTAACGAGCAGTACTTC
>NA|NA|TRBJ1-4|TRBV19
CASSRRTSASEKLFF
TGTGCCAGTAGCCGAAGGACATCGGCGTCGGAAAAACTGTTTTTT
>NA|TRBD1|TRBJ2-2|TRBV7-7
CASSPRGGLETGELFF
TGTGCTAGCAGCCCGAGAGGGGGCCTCGAGACCGGGGAGCTGTTTTTT
>NA|TRBD2|TRBJ2-1|TRBV5-1
CASSLGGTSGSSYNEQFF
TGCGCCAGCAGCTTGGGTGGGACTAGCGGGAGCTCCTACAATGAGCAGTTCTTC
>NA|TRBD1|TRBJ1-5|TRBV19
CASSSGTGMGQPQHF
TGTGCCAGTAGTAGCGGGACAGGGATGGGTCAGCCCCAGCATTTT
>NA|TRBD1|TRBJ1-2|TRBV4-1
CASSQSDRIHDGYTF
TGCGCCAGCAGCCAATCGGACAGGATCCATGATGGCTACACCTTC
>NA|NA|TRBJ1-1|TRBV5-1
CASSPDQGWGEEFF
TGCGCCAGCAGCCCGGACCAGGGCTGGGGGGAGGAGTTCTTT
>NA|TRBD2|TRBJ2-5|TRBV4-2
CASSQQTGGETQYF
TGTGCCAGCAGCCAACAAACGGGGGGGGAGACCCAGTACTTC
>NA|NA|TRBJ1-3|TRBV4-3
CASSQGASLGVDTIYF
TGCGCCAGCAGCCAAGGGGCTTCTCTCGGGGTAGACACCATATATTTT
>NA|NA|TRBJ1-2|TRBV19
CASSTGVRYTF
TGTGCCAGTAGTACCGGGGTTCGCTACACCTTC
>NA|NA|TRBJ1-2|TRBV6-5
CASSYYRTANYGYTF
TGTGCCAGCAGTTACTATAGGACAGCTAACTATGGCTACACCTTC
>NA|NA|TRBJ1-4|TRBV27
CASRRTTGPYEKLFF
TGTGCCAGCAGACGAACGACAGGTCCGTATGAAAAACTGTTTTTT
>NA|TRBD1|TRBJ1-1|TRBV11-3
CASREGQGPGTEAFF
TGTGCCAGCAGAGAGGGACAGGGGCCGGGGACTGAAGCTTTCTTT
>NA|TRBD1|TRBJ2-5|TRBV7-9
CASSLGGQSKETQYF
TGTGCCAGCAGCTTAGGGGGACAGTCGAAAGAGACCCAGTACTTC
>once|TRBD1|TRBJ2-7|TRBV9
CASSVDTGGYEQYF
TGTGCCAGCAGCGTAGATACAGGGGGGTACGAGCAGTACTTC
>NA|NA|TRBJ2-7|TRBV7-2
CASSLLKGAEQYF
TGTGCCAGCAGCCTCCTAAAAGGGGCCGAGCAGTACTTC
>NA|NA|TRBJ2-2|TRBV24-1
CATSDLRTLDTGELFF
TGTGCCACCAGTGATTTGCGGACTCTAGACACCGGGGAGCTGTTTTTT